These 5 T cell receptor beta chains were all obtained from the same sample, sequenced in a study of blood T cell repertoires in COVID-19. Profiling relied on immunoSEQ multiplex PCR, and the TCRdb table lists in-frame clones only, not all of them. The top ten hold roughly a tenth of the sample, which has around 300,000 clones, 89% seen once. Sequenced sample: PBMCs or T cells enriched from blood (not recorded which). The receptors here all came from a woman younger than 45 who had recovered from COVID-19.

V and J are TRBV19 and TRBJ1-1; 9 bases fit TRBD1. The germline V gene encodes CDR1 LNHDA and CDR2 SQIVND (reference sequence). The junction had 9 bases not matched to a gene; V was cut back by 5 bases and J by 5 bases. This CDR3 has 15 amino acids. The chain's CDR3 is CASSASQGAVTEAFF. For the CDR3, the DNA is TGTGCCAGTAGTGCATCACAGGGGGCTGTGACTGAAGCTTTCTTT.

The rearrangement uses TRBV15 and TRBJ1-1, with TRBD1 as a possible D gene (5 bases). V was pared by 0 bases and J by 3 bases, with 20 bases between. The CDR3 loop spans 18 amino acids. CDR1 and CDR2 (germline): LNHNV, YYDKDF (reference sequence). CDR3 residues: CATSRDKERAAGDTEAFF. The CDR3, as DNA: TGTGCCACCAGCAGAGATAAGGAGAGGGCCGCGGGGGACACTGAAGCTTTCTTT. The full variable domain, its missing parts supplied by reference TRBV15 and TRBJ1-1, is DAMVIQNPRYQVTQFGKPVTLSCSQTLNHNVMYWYQQKSSQAPKLLFHYYDKDFNNEADTPDNFQSRRPNTSFCFLDIRSPGLGDTAMYLCATSRDKERAAGDTEAFFGQGTRLTVV.

The chain links TRBV30 to TRBJ1-1; D is uncertain. V was shortened by 2 bases and J by 4 bases, with 11 bases between the two germline ends. CDR3 length: 13 amino acids. Germline loops: CDR1 GTSNPN, CDR2 SVGIG (reference sequence). The CDR3 DNA reads as TGTGCCTGGAGTCCTCAGGTCATCACTGAAGCTTTCTTT. Its translation: CAWSPQVITEAFF.

The rearrangement joins TRBV9 to TRBJ1-1; D unclear. V lost 2 bases, J lost 3 bases, and 14 bases lay in between. In germline, CDR1 is SGDLS, CDR2 YYNGEE. This CDR3 has 15 residues. This CDR3 is CASSVGEFVDTEAFF. The CDR3 DNA reads as TGTGCCAGCAGCGTTGGGGAGTTCGTCGACACTGAAGCTTTCTTT.

J is TRBJ1-2 and V is TRBV10-3; 8 nucleotides agree with TRBD1. The ends lost 8 bases at V and 7 bases at J; junction bases unmatched: 12. CDR1 and CDR2 (germline): ENHRY, SYGVKD. The CDR3 spans 14 residues. The CDR3 loop is CAIPRDVTGVGYTF. CDR3 sequence (DNA): TGTGCCATCCCTCGTGACGTGACAGGGGTTGGCTACACCTTC.